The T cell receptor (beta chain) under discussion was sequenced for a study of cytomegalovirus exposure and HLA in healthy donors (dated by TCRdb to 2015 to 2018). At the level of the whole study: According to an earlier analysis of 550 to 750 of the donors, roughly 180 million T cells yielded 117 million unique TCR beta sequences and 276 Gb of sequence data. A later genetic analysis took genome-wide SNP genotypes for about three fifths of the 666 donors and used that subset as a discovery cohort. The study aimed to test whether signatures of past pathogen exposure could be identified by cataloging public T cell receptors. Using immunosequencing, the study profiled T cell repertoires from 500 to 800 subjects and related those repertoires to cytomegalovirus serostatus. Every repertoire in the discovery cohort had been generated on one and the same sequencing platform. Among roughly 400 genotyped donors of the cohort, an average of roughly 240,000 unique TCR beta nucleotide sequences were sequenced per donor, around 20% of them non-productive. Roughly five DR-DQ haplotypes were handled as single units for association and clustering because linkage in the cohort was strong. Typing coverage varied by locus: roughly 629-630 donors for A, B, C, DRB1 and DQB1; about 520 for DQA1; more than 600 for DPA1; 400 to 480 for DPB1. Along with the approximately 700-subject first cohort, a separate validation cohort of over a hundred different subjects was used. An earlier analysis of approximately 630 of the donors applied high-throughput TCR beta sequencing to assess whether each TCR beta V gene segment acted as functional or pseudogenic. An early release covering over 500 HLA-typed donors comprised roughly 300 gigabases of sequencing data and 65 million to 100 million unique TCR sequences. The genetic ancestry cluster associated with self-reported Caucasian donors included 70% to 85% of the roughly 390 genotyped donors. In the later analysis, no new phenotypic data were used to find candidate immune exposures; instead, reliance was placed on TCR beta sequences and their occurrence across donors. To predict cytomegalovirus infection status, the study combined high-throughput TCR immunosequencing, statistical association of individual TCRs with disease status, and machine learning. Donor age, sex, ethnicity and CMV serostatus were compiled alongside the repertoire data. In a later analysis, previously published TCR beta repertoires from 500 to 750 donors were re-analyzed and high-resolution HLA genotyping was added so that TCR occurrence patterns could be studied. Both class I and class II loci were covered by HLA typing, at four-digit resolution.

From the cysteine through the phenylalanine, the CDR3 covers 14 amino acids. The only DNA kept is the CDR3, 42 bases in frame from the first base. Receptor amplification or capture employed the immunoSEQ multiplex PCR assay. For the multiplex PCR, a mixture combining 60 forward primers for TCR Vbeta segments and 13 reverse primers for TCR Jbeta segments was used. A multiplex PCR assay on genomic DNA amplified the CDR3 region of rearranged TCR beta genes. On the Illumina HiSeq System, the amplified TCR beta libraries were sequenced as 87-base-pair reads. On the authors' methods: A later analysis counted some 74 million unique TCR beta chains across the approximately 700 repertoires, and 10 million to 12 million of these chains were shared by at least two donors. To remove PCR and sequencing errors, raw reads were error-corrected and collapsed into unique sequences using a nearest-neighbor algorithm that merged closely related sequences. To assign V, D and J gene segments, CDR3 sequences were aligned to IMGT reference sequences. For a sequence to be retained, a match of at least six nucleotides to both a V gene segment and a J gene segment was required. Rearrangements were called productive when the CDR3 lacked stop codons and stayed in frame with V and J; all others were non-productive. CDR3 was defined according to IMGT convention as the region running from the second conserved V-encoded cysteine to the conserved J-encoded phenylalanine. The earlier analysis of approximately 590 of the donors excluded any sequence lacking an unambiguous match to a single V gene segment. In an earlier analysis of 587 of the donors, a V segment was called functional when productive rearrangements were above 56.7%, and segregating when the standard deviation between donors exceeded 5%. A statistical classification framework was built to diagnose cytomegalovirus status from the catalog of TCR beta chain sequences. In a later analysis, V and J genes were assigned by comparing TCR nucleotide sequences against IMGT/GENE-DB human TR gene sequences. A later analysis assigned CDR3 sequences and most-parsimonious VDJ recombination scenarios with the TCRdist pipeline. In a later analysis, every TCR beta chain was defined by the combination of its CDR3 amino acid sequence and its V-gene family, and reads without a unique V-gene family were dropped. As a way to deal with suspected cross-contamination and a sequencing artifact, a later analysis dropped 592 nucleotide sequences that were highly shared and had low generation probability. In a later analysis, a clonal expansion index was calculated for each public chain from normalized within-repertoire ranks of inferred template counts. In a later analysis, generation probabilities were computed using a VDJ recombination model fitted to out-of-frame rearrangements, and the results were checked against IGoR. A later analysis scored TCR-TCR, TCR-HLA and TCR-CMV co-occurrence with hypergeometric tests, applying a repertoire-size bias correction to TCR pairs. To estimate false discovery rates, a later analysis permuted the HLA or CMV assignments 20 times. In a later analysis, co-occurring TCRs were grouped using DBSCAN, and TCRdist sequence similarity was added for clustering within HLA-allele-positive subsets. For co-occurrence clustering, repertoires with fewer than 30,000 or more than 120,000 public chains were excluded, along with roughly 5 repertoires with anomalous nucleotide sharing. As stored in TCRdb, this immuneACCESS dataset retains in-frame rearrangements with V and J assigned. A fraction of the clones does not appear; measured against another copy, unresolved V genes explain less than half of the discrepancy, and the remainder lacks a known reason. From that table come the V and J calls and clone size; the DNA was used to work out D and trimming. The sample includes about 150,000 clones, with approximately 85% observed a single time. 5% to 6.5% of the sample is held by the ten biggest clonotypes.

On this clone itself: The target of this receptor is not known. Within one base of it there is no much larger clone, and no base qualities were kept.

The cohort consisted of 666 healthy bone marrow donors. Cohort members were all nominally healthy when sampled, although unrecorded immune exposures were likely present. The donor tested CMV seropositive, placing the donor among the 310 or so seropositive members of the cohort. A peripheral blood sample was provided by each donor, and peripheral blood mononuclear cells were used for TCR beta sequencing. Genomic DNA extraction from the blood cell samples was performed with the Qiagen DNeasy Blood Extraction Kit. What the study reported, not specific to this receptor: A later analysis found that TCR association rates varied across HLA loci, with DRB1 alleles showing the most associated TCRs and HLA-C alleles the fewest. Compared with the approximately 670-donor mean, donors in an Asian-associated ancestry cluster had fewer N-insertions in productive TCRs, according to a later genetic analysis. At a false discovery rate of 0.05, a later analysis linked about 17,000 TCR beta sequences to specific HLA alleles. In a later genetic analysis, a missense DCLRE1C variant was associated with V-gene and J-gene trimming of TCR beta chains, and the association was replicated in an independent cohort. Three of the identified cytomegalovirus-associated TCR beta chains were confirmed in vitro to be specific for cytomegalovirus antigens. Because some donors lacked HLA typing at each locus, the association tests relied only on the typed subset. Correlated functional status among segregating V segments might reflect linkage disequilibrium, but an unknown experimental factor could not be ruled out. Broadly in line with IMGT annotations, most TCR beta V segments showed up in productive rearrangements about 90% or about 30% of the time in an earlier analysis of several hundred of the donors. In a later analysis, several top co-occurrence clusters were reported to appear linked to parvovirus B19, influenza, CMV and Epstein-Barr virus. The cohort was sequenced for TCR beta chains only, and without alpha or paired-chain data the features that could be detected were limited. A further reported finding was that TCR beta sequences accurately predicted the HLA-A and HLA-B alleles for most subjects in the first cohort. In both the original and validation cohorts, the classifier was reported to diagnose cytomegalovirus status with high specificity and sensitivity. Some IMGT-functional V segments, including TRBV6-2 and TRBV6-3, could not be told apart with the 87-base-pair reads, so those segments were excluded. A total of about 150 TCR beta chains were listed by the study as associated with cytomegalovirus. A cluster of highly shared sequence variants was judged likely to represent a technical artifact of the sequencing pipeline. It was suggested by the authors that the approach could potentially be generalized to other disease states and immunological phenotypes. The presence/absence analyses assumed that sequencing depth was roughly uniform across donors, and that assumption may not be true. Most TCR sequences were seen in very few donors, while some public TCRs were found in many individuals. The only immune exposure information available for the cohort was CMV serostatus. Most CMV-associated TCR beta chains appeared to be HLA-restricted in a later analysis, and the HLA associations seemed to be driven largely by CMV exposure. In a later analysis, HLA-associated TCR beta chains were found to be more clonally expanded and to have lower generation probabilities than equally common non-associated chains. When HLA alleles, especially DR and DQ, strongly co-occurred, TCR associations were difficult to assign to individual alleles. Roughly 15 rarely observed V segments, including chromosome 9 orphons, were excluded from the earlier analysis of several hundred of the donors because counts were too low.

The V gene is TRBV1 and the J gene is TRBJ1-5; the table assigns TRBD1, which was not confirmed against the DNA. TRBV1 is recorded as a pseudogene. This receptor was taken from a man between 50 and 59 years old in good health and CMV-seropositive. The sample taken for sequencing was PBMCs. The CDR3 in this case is CTSSQGTDDQPQHF. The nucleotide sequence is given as TGCACCAGCAGCCAAGGGACAGACGATCAGCCCCAGCATTTT.